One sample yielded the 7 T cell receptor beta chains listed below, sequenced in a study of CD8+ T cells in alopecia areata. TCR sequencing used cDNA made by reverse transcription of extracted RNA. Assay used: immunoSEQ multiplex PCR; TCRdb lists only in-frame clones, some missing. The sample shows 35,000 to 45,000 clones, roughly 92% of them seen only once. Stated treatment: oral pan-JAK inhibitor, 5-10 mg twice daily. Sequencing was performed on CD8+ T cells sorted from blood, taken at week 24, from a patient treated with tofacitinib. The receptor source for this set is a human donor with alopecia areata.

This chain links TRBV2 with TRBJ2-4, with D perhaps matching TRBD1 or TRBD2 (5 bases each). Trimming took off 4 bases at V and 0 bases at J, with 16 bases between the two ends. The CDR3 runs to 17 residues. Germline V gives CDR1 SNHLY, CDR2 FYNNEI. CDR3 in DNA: TGTGCCAGCAGTGGGGACGGCCGAACTCTAGCCAAAAACATTCAGTACTTC. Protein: CASSGDGRTLAKNIQYF.

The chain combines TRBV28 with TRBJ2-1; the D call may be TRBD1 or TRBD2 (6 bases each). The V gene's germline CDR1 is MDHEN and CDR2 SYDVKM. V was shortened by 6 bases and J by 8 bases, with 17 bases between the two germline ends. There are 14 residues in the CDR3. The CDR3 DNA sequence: TGTGCCAGCAGCCCTGGAGGTAGGGGGGATGAGCAGTTCTTC. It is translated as CASSPGGRGDEQFF. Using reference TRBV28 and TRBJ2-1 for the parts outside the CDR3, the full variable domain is DVKVTQSSRYLVKRTGEKVFLECVQDMDHENMFWYRQDPGLGLRLIYFSYDVKMKEKGDIPEGYSVSREKKERFSLILESASTNQTSMYLCASSPGGRGDEQFFGPGTRLTVL.

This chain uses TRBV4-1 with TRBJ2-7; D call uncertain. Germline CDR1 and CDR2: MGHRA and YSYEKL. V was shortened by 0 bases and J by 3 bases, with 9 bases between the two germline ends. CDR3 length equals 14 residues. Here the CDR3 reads CASSQDPVGYEQYF. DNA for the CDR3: TGCGCCAGCAGCCAAGACCCAGTAGGCTACGAGCAGTACTTC.

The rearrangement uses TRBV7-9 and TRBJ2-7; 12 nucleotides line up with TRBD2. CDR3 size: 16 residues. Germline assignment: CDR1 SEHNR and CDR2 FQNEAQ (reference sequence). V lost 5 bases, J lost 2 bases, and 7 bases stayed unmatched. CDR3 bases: TGTGCCAGCAGCGCCCGGACTAGCGGGGTGCCCTACGAGCAGTACTTC. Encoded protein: CASSARTSGVPYEQYF.

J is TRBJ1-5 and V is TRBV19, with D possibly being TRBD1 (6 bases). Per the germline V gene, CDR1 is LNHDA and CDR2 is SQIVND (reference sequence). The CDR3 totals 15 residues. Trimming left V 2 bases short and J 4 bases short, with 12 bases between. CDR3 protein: CASSIWSRGNQPQHF. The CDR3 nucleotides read TGTGCCAGTAGTATATGGTCCAGGGGTAATCAGCCCCAGCATTTT.

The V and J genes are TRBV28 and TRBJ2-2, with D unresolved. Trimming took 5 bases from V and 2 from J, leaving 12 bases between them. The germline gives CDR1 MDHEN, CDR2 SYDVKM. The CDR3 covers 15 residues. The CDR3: CASSPRVFNTGELFF. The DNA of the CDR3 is TGTGCCAGCAGTCCTCGGGTGTTCAACACCGGGGAGCTGTTTTTT.

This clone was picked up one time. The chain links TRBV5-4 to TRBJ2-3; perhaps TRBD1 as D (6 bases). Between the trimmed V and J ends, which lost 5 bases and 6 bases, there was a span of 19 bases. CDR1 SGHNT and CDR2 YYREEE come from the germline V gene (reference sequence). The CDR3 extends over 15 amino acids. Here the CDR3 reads CASRDRVDSGDTQYF. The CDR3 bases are TGTGCCAGCAGGGATAGGGTGGACAGCGGCGATACGCAGTATTTT.